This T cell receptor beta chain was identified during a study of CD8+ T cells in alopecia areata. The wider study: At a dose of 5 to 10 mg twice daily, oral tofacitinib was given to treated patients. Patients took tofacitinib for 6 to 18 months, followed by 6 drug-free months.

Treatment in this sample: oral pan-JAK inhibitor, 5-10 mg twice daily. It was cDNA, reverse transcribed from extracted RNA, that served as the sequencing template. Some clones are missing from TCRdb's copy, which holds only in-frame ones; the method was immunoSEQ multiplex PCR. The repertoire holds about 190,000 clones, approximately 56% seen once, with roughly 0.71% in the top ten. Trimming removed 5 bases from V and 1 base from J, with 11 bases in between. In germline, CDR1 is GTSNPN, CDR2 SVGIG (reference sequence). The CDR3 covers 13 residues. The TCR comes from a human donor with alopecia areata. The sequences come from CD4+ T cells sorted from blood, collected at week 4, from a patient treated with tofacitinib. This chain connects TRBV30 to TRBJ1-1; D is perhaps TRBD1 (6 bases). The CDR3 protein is CAWGRGTNTEAFF. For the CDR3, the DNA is TGTGCCTGGGGAAGGGGGACGAACACTGAAGCTTTCTTT. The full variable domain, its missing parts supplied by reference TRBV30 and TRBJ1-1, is SQTIHQWPATLVQPVGSPLSLECTVEGTSNPNLYWYRQAAGRGLQLLFYSVGIGQISSEVPQNLSASRPQDRQFILSSKKLLLSDSGFYLCAWGRGTNTEAFFGQGTRLTVV.